This paragraph covers one TCR beta chain sequence. Trimming cost V 1 base and J 7 bases, with 5 bases left between them. CDR1 is SGHAT and CDR2 is FQNNGV in the germline V gene. This CDR3 comprises 12 residues. This entry is derived from a study of control samples from healthy donors and cancer patients. Repertoires were generated with immunoSEQ multiplex PCR, while TCRdb's copy carries only in-frame clones and drops some. The sample includes around 74,000 clones, approximately 92% seen only once; the top ten take 5.8%. Sequences were obtained from blood. The chain employs TRBV11-2 and TRBJ2-1; no clear D. The source of this sequence is a woman in her sixties or seventies in good health. The CDR3 DNA is TGTGCCAGCAGCTTAGGGCCGAATGAGCAGTTCTTC. It codes for CASSLGPNEQFF.